Below, one T cell receptor (beta chain) is given with its context. This entry comes from a study of blood T cell repertoires in COVID-19. Assay: immunoSEQ multiplex PCR; the TCRdb copy retains only in-frame clones and omits some. The sample lists 380,000 or so clones, more than 70% occurring once. Sequencing used PBMCs or T cells enriched from blood (not recorded which). The source is a young man who had recovered from COVID-19.

The CDR3 nucleotides are TGTGCCAGTAGTATGGGACTAGCGGGGGGCATGGGAGAGACCCAGTACTTC. It yields the protein CASSMGLAGGMGETQYF. This chain links TRBV19 with TRBJ2-5; TRBD2 matches 15 bases. Germline CDR1 and CDR2: LNHDA and SQIVND (reference sequence). V lost 3 bases, J lost 4 bases, and 6 bases stayed unmatched. CDR3 size: 17 residues.